The present T cell receptor beta chain was sequenced within a study of CD8 T cells in Susac syndrome. The controls were healthy donors who were matched for age and sex. Negative isolation was used for CD8+ and CD4+ T cells, and FACS enrichment was applied to TEMRA cells. On this clonotype: Its specificity is not known.

An input of roughly 0.5 to 1 ug of RNA was subjected to reverse transcription using random hexamers. An immunoSEQ multiplex PCR amplified TCR beta CDR3 over 54 Vbeta and 13 Jbeta. TCRdb called the immunoSEQ multiplex PCR reads again in MiXCR, with one record for every CDR3 protein. The repertoire holds tens of thousands of distinct CDR3 sequences, with approximately 94% as singletons. Findings and limits, study-wide: It was acknowledged in the study that the number of individuals who were included in its TCR sequencing and HLA analysis was relatively small.

Sequenced sample: CD8+ T cells from PBMCs. This clonotype was sampled from a human donor in good health.

The CDR3 loop is CASALGFIQYF. The CDR3 DNA sequence: TGTGCCAGCGCACTCGGGTTCATTCAGTACTTC. The chain couples TRBV27 to TRBJ2-4; no clear D. Trimming stripped 8 bases from V and 9 bases from J, with 11 bases between. Germline lookup yields CDR1 MNHEY and CDR2 SMNVEV (reference sequence). The CDR3 covers 11 residues.